Presented here are 19 T cell receptor beta chains from one specimen sequenced in a study of blood T cells in healthy people across ages. Using a J-beta primer mix together with a sample-barcoded 5' primer, a second PCR was run for roughly 6 to 12 cycles. Via MiXCR, TCRdb re-called the 5' RACE reads, giving one row per CDR3 protein. The sample carries 1.5 million to 1.8 million distinct CDR3 sequences, 35% to 45% recorded once. Sample: blood. The receptors were gathered from a woman between 18 and 29 years old in good health.

The V gene is TRBV6-4, the J gene TRBJ2-6; 8 bases agree with TRBD1. Germline V lookup: CDR1 MRHNA, CDR2 SNTAGT. CDR3 size: 16 residues. V lost 3 bases and J lost 0; bases outside the gene matches: 1. CDR3 nucleotide sequence: TGTGCCAGCAGTGAAACAGGGGGCTCTGGGGCCAACGTCCTGACTTTC. Its translation is CASSETGGSGANVLTF.

In its sample, this clonotype was seen a few times. The chain employs TRBV6-2 or TRBV6-3 and TRBJ2-3; D is unresolved. The V gene's germline CDR1 is MNHEY and CDR2 SVGEGT. Trimming cost V 4 bases and J 4 bases, with 12 bases left between them. The CDR3 totals 14 residues. CDR3: CASSFPLGPDTQYF. CDR3 sequence (DNA): TGTGCCAGCAGTTTCCCCTTGGGCCCAGATACGCAGTATTTT.

The gene calls are TRBV12-3 or TRBV12-4 and TRBJ1-3; no reliable D call. The V end was cut by 3 bases, the J end by 8 bases, with 11 bases between. The CDR3 consists of 13 residues. CDR3 protein: CASSLRYGDTIYF. In nucleotides, the CDR3 is TGTGCCAGCAGTTTGCGCTACGGGGACACCATATATTTT.

V usage is TRBV10-3 and J usage is TRBJ1-5, with D unclear. The V gene lost 6 bases and the J gene lost 4 bases, with 13 bases spanning the gap. Germline-derived CDR1 and CDR2 are ENHRY and SYGVKD. The CDR3 extends over 14 amino acids. The CDR3 here is CAISERDGNQPQHF. The CDR3 DNA sequence: TGTGCCATCAGCGAGCGAGACGGTAATCAGCCCCAGCATTTT.

This clonotype was counted once. The CDR3 loop is CSAEPLRGTDTQYF. In DNA, the CDR3 is TGCAGTGCTGAGCCTCTAAGGGGCACAGATACGCAGTATTTT. J is TRBJ2-3 and V is TRBV20-1, with D uncertain. Germline CDR1 is DFQATT and CDR2 is SNEGSKA (reference sequence). This CDR3 has 14 residues. The V and J ends lost 5 bases and 1 base respectively, with 13 bases between them.

A few counts support this clonotype. V gene TRBV6-5 combines with J gene TRBJ2-5, with a possible D match to TRBD1 (6 bases). Germline V gene data show CDR1 as MNHEY and CDR2 as SVGAGI. The CDR3 runs 15 residues. V was trimmed by 6 bases and J by 11 bases, leaving 25 bases between them. In nucleotides, the CDR3 is TGTGCCAGCAGCACCGGGACAAGTGGGCGCAATGAGCAGTACTTC. This sequence encodes CASSTGTSGRNEQYF.

The chain carries TRBV12-3 or TRBV12-4 and TRBJ1-2; D gene unclear. This CDR3 spans 14 amino acids. V shed 5 bases and J shed 6 bases, with 16 bases lying between them. Written as DNA, the CDR3 is TGTGCCAGCAGTGTAGTTACTGGGATACATGGCTACACCTTC. Translating gives CASSVVTGIHGYTF.

The chain couples TRBV5-1 to TRBJ1-3, with D possibly matching TRBD1 (6 bases). The germline V gene has CDR1 SGHRS and CDR2 YFSETQ. V was shortened by 7 bases and J by 4 bases, with 12 bases between the two germline ends. The CDR3 runs to 13 residues. Here the CDR3 DNA reads TGCGCCAGCGGGGACATTGCGGGAAACACCATATATTTT. Translated, it gives CASGDIAGNTIYF.

The V gene is TRBV20-1, the J gene TRBJ1-4; D unclear. The CDR3 sequence is 18 residues long. The germline V gene encodes CDR1 DFQATT and CDR2 SNEGSKA (reference sequence). Trimming took 5 bases from V and 7 from J, leaving 29 bases between them. CDR3 sequence (DNA): TGCAGTGCTCGAGTAGGCCGAGGGAGAAGCGATCTAGGTGAAAAACTGTTTTTT. Its protein product is CSARVGRGRSDLGEKLFF.

This clonotype was recorded a few times. This chain joins TRBV29-1 and TRBJ2-3; 10 bases are a match to TRBD2. Germline V gene data show CDR1 as SQVTM and CDR2 as ANQGSEA. The CDR3 covers 15 residues. Trimming removed 7 bases from V and 5 bases from J; junction bases left unmatched: 12. CDR3 sequence (DNA): TGCAGCGCCGCGGGTACTAGCGGGGAGAGAGATACGCAGTATTTT. This encodes CSAAGTSGERDTQYF.

V and J are TRBV10-3 and TRBJ1-4; maybe TRBD1 (5 bases). The CDR3 runs 12 residues. Trimming left V 5 bases short and J 11 bases short, with 12 bases between. Germline V gene lookup returns CDR1 ENHRY and CDR2 SYGVKD. This CDR3 is CAISRTGGKLFF. The CDR3 DNA is TGTGCCATCAGTCGAACGGGGGGGAAACTGTTTTTT.

The rearrangement joins TRBV6-4 to TRBJ2-1, with D possibly matching TRBD2 (6 bases). V was trimmed by 4 bases and J by 10 bases, leaving 23 bases between them. CDR1 is MRHNA and CDR2 is SNTAGT in the germline V gene. This CDR3 is built from 16 residues. CDR3 nucleotide sequence: TGTGCCAGCAGTGCCTTTGGCGGGGCCTGGGTGCCGGAGCAGTTCTTC. Amino acid sequence: CASSAFGGAWVPEQFF.

Details on this clonotype: A much more abundant neighbour one base away suggests this may be a read error. The rearrangement uses TRBV6-5 and TRBJ2-3, with D hard to call. Germline V gene data show CDR1 as MNHEY and CDR2 as SVGAGI. The CDR3 length is 13 residues. CDR3: CASSYPNTDAQYF. Here the CDR3 DNA reads TGTGCCAGCAGTTACCCAAATACAGATGCGCAGTATTTT.

The rearrangement uses TRBV7-9 and TRBJ2-7; 7 bases map to TRBD1. CDR3 size: 13 residues. Germline V gene lookup returns CDR1 SEHNR and CDR2 FQNEAQ (reference sequence). The V gene end was trimmed by 3 bases and the J gene end by 5 bases; junction bases not matched to a gene: 4. The CDR3 DNA reads as TGTGCCAGCAGCTTGTATGACAGGGACGAGCAGTACTTC. Its translation: CASSLYDRDEQYF.

The chain recombines TRBV7-2 with TRBJ1-1; 8 positions agree with TRBD1. Germline values: CDR1 SGHTA, CDR2 FQGNSA. This CDR3 comprises 16 residues. With V trimmed by 5 bases and J by 2 bases, 10 bases remained unmatched. The CDR3 DNA is TGTGCCAGCAGCCTGGGCGGGACAGGTTTTAACACTGAAGCTTTCTTT. This gives the protein CASSLGGTGFNTEAFF.

The chain uses TRBV20-1 and TRBJ2-1; TRBD2 aligns across 7 bases. Trimming at V came to 3 bases and at J to 8 bases, leaving 4 bases not matched to a gene. Germline CDR1 and CDR2: DFQATT and SNEGSKA (reference sequence). This CDR3 has 12 amino acids. CDR3 in amino acids: CSARREMYEQFF. CDR3 coding DNA: TGCAGTGCTAGGCGGGAGATGTATGAGCAGTTCTTC.

The rearrangement uses TRBV4-1 and TRBJ2-3, with TRBD2 identical over 7 bases. The CDR3 consists of 20 residues. After removal of 4 bases from V and 0 bases from J, the junction contained 19 bases not matched to a gene. From germline, CDR1 is MGHRA and CDR2 YSYEKL. As DNA, the CDR3 is TGCGCCAGCAGCCGGGCTTTGGAGAGCGGGACCTTTGGTAGCACAGATACGCAGTATTTT. It translates to CASSRALESGTFGSTDTQYF.

This CDR3 reads CSARLSSYEQYF. The DNA of the CDR3 is TGCAGTGCTAGACTGTCCTCCTACGAGCAGTACTTC. This rearrangement joins TRBV20-1 to TRBJ2-7; D uncertain. Germline-derived CDR1 and CDR2 are DFQATT and SNEGSKA (reference sequence). CDR3 size: 12 residues. Trimming took 2 bases from V and 0 from J, leaving 5 bases between them.

CDR3 in amino acids: CASSIPGLAPYEQYF. Written as DNA, the CDR3 is TGTGCCAGCAGCATTCCGGGACTAGCCCCCTACGAGCAGTACTTC. The chain employs TRBV7-2 and TRBJ2-7; 9 bases are a match to TRBD2. Germline-derived CDR1 and CDR2 are SGHTA and FQGNSA. The CDR3 is 15 residues long. The V gene end was trimmed by 5 bases and the J gene end by 2 bases; junction bases not matched to a gene: 7. Drawing the rest from reference TRBV7-2 and TRBJ2-7, the complete variable domain is GAGVSQSPSNKVTEKGKDVELRCDPISGHTALYWYRQSLGQGLEFLIYFQGNSAPDKSGLPSDRFSAERTGGSVSTLTIQRTQQEDSAVYLCASSIPGLAPYEQYFGPGTRLTVT.